The clone carrying this TCR beta chain was counted only a few times. Antigen specificity is unknown. This entry belongs to a study of blood T cells in healthy people across ages. Study-level findings and limits: Expanded clonotype shifts may have been confounded, as the donors had an unknown CMV status.

The ends were cut back, 5 bases at V and 3 bases at J, with 15 bases in the middle. Germline assignment: CDR1 SGHRS and CDR2 YFSETQ. CDR3 length equals 14 residues. Alongside a J-beta primer mix, a sample-barcoded 5' primer served in a second PCR lasting roughly 7 to 11 cycles. Using its own MiXCR run on the 5' RACE reads, TCRdb lists one record per CDR3 protein. The table shows 800,000 to 950,000 distinct CDR3 sequences, with around 29% occurring only once. These data were likewise used in another study, on T cells of mothers and their children.

This sequence joins TRBV5-1 and TRBJ2-7, with D possibly being TRBD1 (8 bases). This receptor was obtained from a woman in her thirties or forties in good health. What was sequenced was blood. CDR3 protein: CASSTTGGVYEQYF. CDR3 in DNA: TGCGCCAGCAGTACCACAGGGGGGGTCTACGAGCAGTACTTC.